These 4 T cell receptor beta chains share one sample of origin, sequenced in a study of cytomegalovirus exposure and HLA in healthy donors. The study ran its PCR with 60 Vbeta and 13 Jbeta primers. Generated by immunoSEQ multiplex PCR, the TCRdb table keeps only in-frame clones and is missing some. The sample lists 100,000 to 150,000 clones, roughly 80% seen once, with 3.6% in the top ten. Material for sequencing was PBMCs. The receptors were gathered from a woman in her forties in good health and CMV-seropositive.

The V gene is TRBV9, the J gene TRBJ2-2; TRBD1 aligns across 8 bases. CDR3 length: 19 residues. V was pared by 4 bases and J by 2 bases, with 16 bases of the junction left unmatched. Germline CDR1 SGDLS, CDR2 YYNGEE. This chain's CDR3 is CASSTRIIGQGSNTGELFF. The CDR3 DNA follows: TGTGCCAGCAGCACCAGGATAATCGGACAGGGCTCTAACACCGGGGAGCTGTTTTTT. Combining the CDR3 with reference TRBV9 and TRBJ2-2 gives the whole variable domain DSGVTQTPKHLITATGQRVTLRCSPRSGDLSVYWYQQSLDQGLQFLIQYYNGEERAKGNILERFSAQQFPDLHSELNLSSLELGDSALYFCASSTRIIGQGSNTGELFFGEGSRLTVL.

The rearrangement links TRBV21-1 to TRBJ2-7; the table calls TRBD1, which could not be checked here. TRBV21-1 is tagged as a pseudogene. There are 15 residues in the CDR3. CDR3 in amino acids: CASSNYHRGVGEQYF. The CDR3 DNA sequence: TGTGCCAGCAGCAACTACCACAGGGGCGTAGGCGAGCAGTACTTC.

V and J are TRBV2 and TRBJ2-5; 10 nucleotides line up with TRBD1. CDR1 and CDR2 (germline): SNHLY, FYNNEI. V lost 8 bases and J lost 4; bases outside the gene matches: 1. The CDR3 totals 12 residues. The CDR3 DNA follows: TGTGCCAGCCGGGACAGGGGAGAGACCCAGTACTTC. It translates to CASRDRGETQYF.

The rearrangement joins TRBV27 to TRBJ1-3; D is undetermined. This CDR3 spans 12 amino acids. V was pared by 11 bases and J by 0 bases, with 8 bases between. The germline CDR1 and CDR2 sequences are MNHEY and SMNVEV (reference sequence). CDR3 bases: TGTGCCCACGGGGACTCTGGAAACACCATATATTTT. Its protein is CAHGDSGNTIYF.